Presented here are 10 T cell receptor beta chains from one specimen sequenced in a study of cytomegalovirus exposure and HLA in healthy donors. PCR primers comprised 60 Vbeta and 13 Jbeta primers. Sequenced by immunoSEQ multiplex PCR; TCRdb stores in-frame clones only, minus some. The data hold some 180,000 clones, with approximately 73% observed a single time. The sequenced sample was PBMCs. These TCRs come from a woman younger than 30 in good health and CMV-seropositive.

This rearrangement joins TRBV13 to TRBJ2-5, with D hard to call. The better agreement between TRBJ2-7 and the DNA end casts doubt on the J call. Germline lookup yields CDR1 PRHDT and CDR2 FYEKMQ (reference sequence). The CDR3 contains 12 residues. In DNA, the CDR3 is TGTGCCAGCAGCTTTTTATCCTACGAGCAGTACTTC. Its translation is CASSFLSYEQYF.

V and J are TRBV19 and TRBJ1-6; tentative D call: TRBD1 (6 bases). The ends were cut back, 5 bases at V and 5 bases at J, with 16 bases in the middle. This CDR3 is built from 16 residues. Germline V gene lookup returns CDR1 LNHDA and CDR2 SQIVND (reference sequence). The DNA of the CDR3 is TGTGCCAGTAGTGCACAGGGTCGAGGGAATAATTCACCCCTCCACTTT. Its protein is CASSAQGRGNNSPLHF.

This clone was recorded a few times. V usage is TRBV30 and J usage is TRBJ2-3; D uncertain. Germline CDR1 and CDR2: GTSNPN and SVGIG (reference sequence). This CDR3 is 13 amino acids long. Trimming took 3 bases from V and 1 from J, leaving 8 bases between them. The CDR3 protein is CAWRSRGTDTQYF. CDR3 sequence (DNA): TGTGCCTGGAGATCCCGGGGCACAGATACGCAGTATTTT.

The chain joins TRBV7-9 to TRBJ2-2, with no clear D. V lost 2 bases and J lost 7, with 8 bases in between. CDR3 length: 13 residues. The germline CDR1 and CDR2 sequences are SEHNR and FQNEAQ (reference sequence). The CDR3 protein is CASSLKGGGELFF. CDR3 nucleotide sequence: TGTGCCAGCAGCTTAAAAGGCGGCGGGGAGCTGTTTTTT.

The chain combines TRBV7-6 with TRBJ1-4, with D unresolved. Trimming removed 8 bases at V and 8 bases at J, with 15 bases between. Germline V gene lookup returns CDR1 SGHVS and CDR2 FNYEAQ. There are 13 residues in the CDR3. This chain's CDR3 is CASQLGVGEKLFF. The CDR3 coding sequence is TGTGCCAGCCAGCTGGGAGTAGGGGAAAAACTGTTTTTT.

V usage is TRBV30 and J usage is TRBJ1-2; D is unclear. This CDR3 region has 14 residues. V dropped 5 bases and J dropped 6 bases, with 19 bases sitting between them. Germline V gene lookup returns CDR1 GTSNPN and CDR2 SVGIG (reference sequence). The CDR3 DNA is TGTGCCTGGCTAGAACGGCGGGAGTCGGATGGCTACACCTTC. It encodes CAWLERRESDGYTF. The whole variable domain, filled in from reference TRBV30 and TRBJ1-2, reads SQTIHQWPATLVQPVGSPLSLECTVEGTSNPNLYWYRQAAGRGLQLLFYSVGIGQISSEVPQNLSASRPQDRQFILSSKKLLLSDSGFYLCAWLERRESDGYTFGSGTRLTVV.

This clone was seen only a few times. The chain is built from TRBV6-6 and TRBJ2-7; the D gene is possibly TRBD1 (5 bases). The V gene's germline CDR1 is MNHNY and CDR2 SVGAGI (reference sequence). The CDR3 runs to 11 residues. V shed 2 bases and J shed 6 bases, with 5 bases lying between them. DNA for the CDR3: TGTGCCAGCAGTTACAGGGGCGAGCAGTACTTC. It yields the protein CASSYRGEQYF.

The chain uses TRBV5-6 and TRBJ2-7; D may be TRBD1 (5 bases). The CDR3 is made up of 16 amino acids. Trimming removed 0 bases at V and 0 bases at J, with 13 bases between. CDR1 is SGHDT, CDR2 YYEEEE, per germline. CDR3 protein: CASSLGAGPSSYEQYF. In nucleotides, the CDR3 is TGTGCCAGCAGCTTGGGGGCAGGGCCTAGCTCCTACGAGCAGTACTTC.

The chain uses TRBV6-5 and TRBJ1-2; 7 bases align to TRBD1. Trimming removed 6 bases from V and 3 bases from J; junction bases left unmatched: 7. The CDR3 loop spans 14 amino acids. Germline V gene lookup returns CDR1 MNHEY and CDR2 SVGAGI. CDR3 region: CASSPGTAYYGYTF. CDR3 coding DNA: TGTGCCAGCAGCCCTGGGACAGCATACTATGGCTACACCTTC.

The chain is built from TRBV12-5 and TRBJ2-3, with D maybe TRBD2 (5 bases). Germline assignment: CDR1 LGHNT and CDR2 FRNRAP. This CDR3 spans 17 amino acids. Trimming cost V 1 base and J 7 bases, with 21 bases left between them. The CDR3 DNA sequence: TGTGCTAGTGGTTTGGGGTCGTACGGGGAATCTCGGAATACGCAGTATTTT. It codes for CASGLGSYGESRNTQYF.